This T cell receptor beta chain was recorded in a study of T-cell reconstitution after alpha-beta-depleted transplantation in children (TCRdb year 2016). About the full investigation: T-cell immune reconstitution after TCRalphabeta/CD19-depleted allogeneic hematopoietic cell transplantation in children was quantitatively tracked in the study by means of TCR repertoire profiling.

The germline V gene yields SGHTA for CDR1 and FQGNSA for CDR2. V and J are truncated by 2 bases and 8 bases respectively, leaving an intervening sequence of 13 bases. The CDR3, from cysteine to phenylalanine, totals 14 residues. The DNA shown is the 42-base CDR3, in frame from base 1. The method was PCR. Sequencing instrument: Illumina HiSeq 2500. To normalize quantification of the TCRbeta repertoire, the TCR libraries were built with molecular barcoding that relied on unique molecular identifiers. TCRdb redid the processing of the public reads, applying fastp at Q25 and MiXCR, and retained in-frame beta chains. Rows are unified per CDR3 protein, each entry keeping the most common DNA and genes. The sample table shows around 480,000 distinct CDR3 sequences, and 32% are seen once. The ten largest clones add up to approximately 2.3% of the sample. A remark on this clonotype: The antigen it binds to is not known. The sample holds no much larger clone one base away, and base qualities are not on file.

This specimen was PBMCs from the stem cell graft donor, taken from the stem cell graft. This receptor was taken from a human donor who donated a stem cell graft to a child with aplastic anemia. In this chain, TRBV7-2 is recombined with TRBJ2-1; TRBD1 could be the D gene, as 5 bases match. The CDR3 region: CASSLLQARDEQFF. The nucleotides are TGTGCCAGCAGCTTATTACAGGCGCGCGATGAGCAGTTCTTC.